Following are 11 T cell receptor beta chains from one sample sequenced in a study of PD-L1 blockade in urothelial cancer. The data were produced by immunoSEQ multiplex PCR, yet TCRdb's version contains in-frame clones alone and is incomplete. The sample lists tens of thousands of clones; about 90% were seen once. Indicated time point: pretreatment peripheral blood. Sequencing used PBMCs, obtained around atezolizumab (anti-PD-L1) treatment. The source is a woman aged 80 or older with urothelial cancer.

V usage is TRBV9 and J usage is TRBJ1-1; D unclear. The CDR3 is made up of 14 amino acids. With 1 base removed from V and 1 base from J, the gap between germline ends came to 8 bases. The germline V gene has CDR1 SGDLS and CDR2 YYNGEE. Written as DNA, the CDR3 is TGTGCCAGCAGCGTATTACCAGGGAACACTGAAGCTTTCTTT. Translating gives CASSVLPGNTEAFF.

The sample holds one count of this clone. This chain joins TRBV19 and TRBJ2-2; 7 bases fit TRBD2. This CDR3 comprises 13 residues. V was pared by 5 bases and J by 5 bases, with 2 bases of the junction left unmatched. CDR1 LNHDA and CDR2 SQIVND come from the germline V gene (reference sequence). In nucleotides, the CDR3 is TGTGCCAGTAGTTACGGGAGGACCGGGGAGCTGTTTTTT. Protein sequence: CASSYGRTGELFF.

The chain is built from TRBV2 and TRBJ2-3; TRBD1 aligns across 8 bases. The germline gives CDR1 SNHLY, CDR2 FYNNEI. There are 14 residues in the CDR3. The V gene end was trimmed by 7 bases and the J gene end by 11 bases; junction bases not matched to a gene: 14. In nucleotides, the CDR3 is TGTGCCAGCACCAGAGACAGGGGAGGCGGGAAGCAGTATTTT. Translated, it gives CASTRDRGGGKQYF.

The chain has TRBV5-1 and TRBJ1-2; D gene unclear. V was cut by 7 bases and J by 4 bases, with 14 bases left in between. This CDR3 comprises 13 residues. Germline assignment: CDR1 SGHRS and CDR2 YFSETQ. CDR3 DNA sequence: TGCGCCAGCTACAACGACAACCTCTATGGCTACACCTTC. Amino acid sequence: CASYNDNLYGYTF. The full variable domain, completed using reference TRBV5-1 and TRBJ1-2, is KAGVTQTPRYLIKTRGQQVTLSCSPISGHRSVSWYQQTPGQGLQFLFEYFSETQRNKGNFPGRFSGRQFSNSRSEMNVSTLELGDSALYLCASYNDNLYGYTFGSGTRLTVV.

This sequence joins TRBV11-1 and TRBJ1-1; 8 bases are shared with TRBD1. Losses at the gene ends were 5 bases for V and 2 bases for J; bases not matched to a gene: 13. Germline V gene sequence: CDR1 SGHAT, CDR2 FQDESV (reference sequence). The CDR3 totals 17 residues. The CDR3: CASSTRTGRGVNTEAFF. The CDR3 DNA is TGTGCCAGCAGCACCCGGACAGGGCGAGGTGTCAACACTGAAGCTTTCTTT.

In its sample, this clone was seen once. The chain couples TRBV29-1 to TRBJ1-2; 8 bases map to TRBD1. V trimming: 5 bases; J trimming: 5 bases; junction bases outside the gene matches: 10. There are 14 residues in the CDR3. The germline V gene has CDR1 SQVTM and CDR2 ANQGSEA. CDR3 sequence reads: CSVPSDRGKYGYTF. The CDR3 DNA sequence: TGCAGCGTTCCCTCCGACAGGGGCAAATATGGCTACACCTTC.

The J gene is TRBJ1-2, the V gene TRBV10-3; D is ambiguous. Germline CDR1 reads ENHRY; CDR2 reads SYGVKD. The CDR3 covers 11 residues. The germline V and J ends were trimmed by 11 bases and 3 bases, with 10 bases remaining between them. The CDR3 loop is CAAGTDYGYTF. CDR3 DNA: TGTGCCGCGGGAACCGACTATGGCTACACCTTC.

CDR3 DNA: TGTGCCAGCAGTCGCCCGGCAGGGGGCATAGATACGCAGTATTTT. It encodes CASSRPAGGIDTQYF. The chain employs TRBV28 and TRBJ2-3; TRBD1 matches at 8 bases. The germline CDR1 and CDR2 sequences are MDHEN and SYDVKM. The CDR3 has 15 residues. With V trimmed by 5 bases and J by 5 bases, 9 bases remained unmatched.

This chain links TRBV5-4 with TRBJ2-7, with 9 bases that match TRBD2. Germline V lookup: CDR1 SGHNT, CDR2 YYREEE (reference sequence). J was trimmed by 5 bases and V by 5 bases; bases with no gene match: 5. The CDR3 sequence is 13 residues long. CDR3 loop: CASRLAGENEQYF. The CDR3 bases are TGTGCCAGCAGGTTAGCGGGAGAGAACGAGCAGTACTTC.

The gene calls are TRBV30 and TRBJ1-6, with 9 positions matching TRBD1. Germline CDR1 and CDR2: GTSNPN and SVGIG (reference sequence). This CDR3 is 15 amino acids long. The trim removed 0 bases at V and 10 bases at J, leaving 7 bases unmatched. CDR3 region: CAWSVGTGRGSPLHF. CDR3 in DNA: TGTGCCTGGAGTGTCGGGACAGGGAGGGGATCACCCCTCCACTTT. Filled out from reference TRBV30 and TRBJ1-6, the complete variable domain reads SQTIHQWPATLVQPVGSPLSLECTVEGTSNPNLYWYRQAAGRGLQLLFYSVGIGQISSEVPQNLSASRPQDRQFILSSKKLLLSDSGFYLCAWSVGTGRGSPLHFGNGTRLTVT.

In its sample, this clone was seen a few times. The chain uses TRBV6-4 and TRBJ2-3; TRBD1 aligns across 7 bases. This CDR3 is 15 amino acids long. Germline V CDR1 and CDR2: MRHNA, SNTAGT. The junction had 13 bases not matched to a gene; V was cut back by 10 bases and J by 3 bases. CDR3 coding DNA: TGTGCCAACTCCACAGGGGCAAAGGGGACAGATACGCAGTATTTT. It yields the protein CANSTGAKGTDTQYF.